The table lists the clone carrying this T cell receptor (beta chain) with many counts. Its matching antigen is unknown. The source of the sample is a study of T cell repertoires in cytomegalovirus infection. Study at large: Matching HLA type, along with CMV infection, was indicated by public TCR beta signatures.

Study-level points and caveats: Adding up the frequency of public TCR beta families identified people who carried CMV plus the relevant HLA. Clonotypes of TCR beta that were HLA-C-restricted and CMV-specific dominated the ex vivo response.

MiXCR was run by TCRdb on the reads, yielding one entry per CDR3 protein. The sample consists of about 130,000 distinct CDR3 sequences, approximately 9.2% of them appearing once. The CDR3 contains 15 residues. Germline CDR1 is SGHTA and CDR2 is FQGNSA. V lost 5 bases and J 4 bases, leaving 15 bases between the germline ends. Source material: PBMCs. This chain connects TRBV7-2 to TRBJ2-1, with D perhaps TRBD2 (6 bases). This TCR derives from a human donor in good health (CMV status not recorded). Some clones in this sample may be carry-over from other donors' samples. The CDR3 is CASSNSGPGYNEQFF. In nucleotides, the CDR3 is TGTGCCAGCAGCAATAGCGGCCCGGGGTACAATGAGCAGTTCTTC.